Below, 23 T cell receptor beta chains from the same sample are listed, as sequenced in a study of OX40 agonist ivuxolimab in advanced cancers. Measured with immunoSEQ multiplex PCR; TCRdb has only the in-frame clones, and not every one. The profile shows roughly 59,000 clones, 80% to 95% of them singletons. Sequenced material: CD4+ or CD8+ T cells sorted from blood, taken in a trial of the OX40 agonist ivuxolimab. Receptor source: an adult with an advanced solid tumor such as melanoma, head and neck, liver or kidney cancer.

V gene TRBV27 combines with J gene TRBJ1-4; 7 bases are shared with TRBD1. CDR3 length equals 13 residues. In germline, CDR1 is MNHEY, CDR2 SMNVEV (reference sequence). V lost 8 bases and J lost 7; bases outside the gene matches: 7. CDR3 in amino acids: CASLGQLGEKLFF. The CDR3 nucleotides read TGTGCCAGCCTGGGACAGTTGGGTGAAAAACTGTTTTTT.

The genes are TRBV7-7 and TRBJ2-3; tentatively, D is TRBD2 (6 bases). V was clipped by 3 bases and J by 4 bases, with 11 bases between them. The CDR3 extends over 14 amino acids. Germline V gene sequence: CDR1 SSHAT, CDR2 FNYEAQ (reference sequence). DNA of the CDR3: TGTGCCAGCAGCTTGGCGGGGTTAGCAGATACGCAGTATTTT. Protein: CASSLAGLADTQYF.

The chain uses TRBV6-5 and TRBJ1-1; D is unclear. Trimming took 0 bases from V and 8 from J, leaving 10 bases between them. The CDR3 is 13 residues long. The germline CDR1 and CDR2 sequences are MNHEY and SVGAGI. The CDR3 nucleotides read TGTGCCAGCAGTTACTCGTTGGGGTTGGAAGCTTTCTTT. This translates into CASSYSLGLEAFF.

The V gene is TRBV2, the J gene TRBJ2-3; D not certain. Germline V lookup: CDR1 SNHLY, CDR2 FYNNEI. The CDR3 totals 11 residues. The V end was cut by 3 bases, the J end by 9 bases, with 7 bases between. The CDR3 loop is CASSDGVTQYF. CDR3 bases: TGTGCCAGCAGTGACGGCGTGACGCAGTATTTT.

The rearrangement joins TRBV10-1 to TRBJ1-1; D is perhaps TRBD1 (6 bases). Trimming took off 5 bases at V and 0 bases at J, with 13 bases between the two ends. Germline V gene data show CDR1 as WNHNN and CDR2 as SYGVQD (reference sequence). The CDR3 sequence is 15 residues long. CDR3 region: CASSLRGGVNTEAFF. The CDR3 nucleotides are TGCGCCAGCAGTCTCAGGGGCGGGGTGAACACTGAAGCTTTCTTT.

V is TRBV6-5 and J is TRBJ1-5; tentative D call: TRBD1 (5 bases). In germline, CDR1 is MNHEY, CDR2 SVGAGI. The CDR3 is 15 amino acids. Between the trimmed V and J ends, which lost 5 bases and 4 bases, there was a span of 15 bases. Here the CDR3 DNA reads TGTGCCAGCAGTGGGGGTGGGGAAGGGAATCAGCCCCAGCATTTT. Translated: CASSGGGEGNQPQHF.

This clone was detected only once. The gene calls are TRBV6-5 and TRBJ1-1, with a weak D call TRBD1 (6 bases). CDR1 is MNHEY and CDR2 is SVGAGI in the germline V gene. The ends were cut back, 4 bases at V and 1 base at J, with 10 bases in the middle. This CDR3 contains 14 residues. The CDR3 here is CASSWGASNTEAFF. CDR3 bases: TGTGCCAGCAGTTGGGGGGCTTCGAACACTGAAGCTTTCTTT.

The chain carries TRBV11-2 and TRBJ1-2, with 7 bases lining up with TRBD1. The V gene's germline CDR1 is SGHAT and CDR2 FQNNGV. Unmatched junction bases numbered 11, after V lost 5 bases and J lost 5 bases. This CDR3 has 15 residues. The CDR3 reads CASSPPGQSFYGYTF. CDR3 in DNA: TGTGCCAGCAGCCCACCGGGACAGTCTTTTTATGGCTACACCTTC.

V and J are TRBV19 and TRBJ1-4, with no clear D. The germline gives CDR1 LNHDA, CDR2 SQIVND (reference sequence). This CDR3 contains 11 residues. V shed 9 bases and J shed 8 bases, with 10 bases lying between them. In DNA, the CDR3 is TGTGCCAGCAGGCTAGGGGAAAAACTGTTTTTT. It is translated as CASRLGEKLFF.

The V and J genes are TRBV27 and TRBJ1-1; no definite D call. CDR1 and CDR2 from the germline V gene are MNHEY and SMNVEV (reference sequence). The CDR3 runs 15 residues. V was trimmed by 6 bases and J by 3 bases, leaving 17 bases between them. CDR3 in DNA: TGTGCCAGCAGCCCATCGAGTTTTTGGGACACTGAAGCTTTCTTT. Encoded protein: CASSPSSFWDTEAFF.

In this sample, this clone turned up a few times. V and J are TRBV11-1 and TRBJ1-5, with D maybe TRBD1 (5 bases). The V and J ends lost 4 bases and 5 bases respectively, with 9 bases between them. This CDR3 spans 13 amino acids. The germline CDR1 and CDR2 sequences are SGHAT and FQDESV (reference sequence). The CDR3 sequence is CASSYGGYQPQHF. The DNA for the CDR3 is TGTGCCAGCAGCTACGGGGGGTATCAGCCCCAGCATTTT.

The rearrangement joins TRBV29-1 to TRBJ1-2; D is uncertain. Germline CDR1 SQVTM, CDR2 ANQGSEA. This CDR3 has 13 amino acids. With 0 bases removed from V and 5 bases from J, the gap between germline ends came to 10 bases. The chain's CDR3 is CSVEEGNAYGYTF. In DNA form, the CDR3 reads TGCAGCGTTGAAGAGGGGAACGCATATGGCTACACCTTC.

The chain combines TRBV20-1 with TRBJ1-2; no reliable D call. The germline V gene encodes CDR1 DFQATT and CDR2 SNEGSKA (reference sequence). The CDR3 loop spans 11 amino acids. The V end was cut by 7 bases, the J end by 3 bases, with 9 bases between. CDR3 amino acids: CSVPSHYGYTF. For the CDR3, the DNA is TGCAGTGTACCGTCCCACTATGGCTACACCTTC.

CDR3 coding DNA: TGTGCCAGCAGCCAACAGTATGAAGCTTTCTTT. Its translation is CASSQQYEAFF. The V gene is TRBV7-3, the J gene TRBJ1-1; D remains unclear. The CDR3 is 11 residues long. Germline CDR1 SGHTA, CDR2 FQGTGA. The V end was cut by 5 bases, the J end by 7 bases, with 8 bases between.

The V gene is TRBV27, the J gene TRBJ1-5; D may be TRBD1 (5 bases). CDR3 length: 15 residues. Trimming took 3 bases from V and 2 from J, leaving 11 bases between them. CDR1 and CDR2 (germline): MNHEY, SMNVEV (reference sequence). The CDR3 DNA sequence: TGTGCCAGCAGTTTGAAGGGGTTCGGCAATCAGCCCCAGCATTTT. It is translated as CASSLKGFGNQPQHF.

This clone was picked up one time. CDR3: CAIPRGSGYTF. Here the CDR3 DNA reads TGTGCCATCCCGCGCGGGTCTGGCTACACCTTC. The chain couples TRBV6-6 to TRBJ1-2; D is ambiguous. CDR3 length: 11 residues. Germline V gene data show CDR1 as MNHNY and CDR2 as SVGAGI (reference sequence). V lost 10 bases, J lost 7 bases, and 13 bases lay in between.

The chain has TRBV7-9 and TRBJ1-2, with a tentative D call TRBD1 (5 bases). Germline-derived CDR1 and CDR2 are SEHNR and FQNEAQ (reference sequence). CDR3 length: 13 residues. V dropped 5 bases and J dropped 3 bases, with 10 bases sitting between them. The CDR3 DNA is TGTGCCAGCAGCCTCGACAGCTACTATGGCTACACCTTC. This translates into CASSLDSYYGYTF.

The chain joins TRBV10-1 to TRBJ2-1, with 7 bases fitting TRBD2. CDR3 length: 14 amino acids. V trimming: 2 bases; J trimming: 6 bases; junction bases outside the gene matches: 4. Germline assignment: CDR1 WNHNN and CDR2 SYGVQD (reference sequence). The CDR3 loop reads CASSEGRGSNEQFF. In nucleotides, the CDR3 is TGCGCCAGCAGTGAGGGGCGGGGGAGCAATGAGCAGTTCTTC.

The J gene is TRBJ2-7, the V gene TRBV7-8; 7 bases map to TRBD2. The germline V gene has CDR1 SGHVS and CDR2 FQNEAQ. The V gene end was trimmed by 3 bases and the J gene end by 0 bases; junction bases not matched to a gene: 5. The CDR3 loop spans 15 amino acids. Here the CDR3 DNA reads TGTGCCAGCAGCTTCGGCGGGAGTAGCTCCTACGAGCAGTACTTC. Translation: CASSFGGSSSYEQYF.

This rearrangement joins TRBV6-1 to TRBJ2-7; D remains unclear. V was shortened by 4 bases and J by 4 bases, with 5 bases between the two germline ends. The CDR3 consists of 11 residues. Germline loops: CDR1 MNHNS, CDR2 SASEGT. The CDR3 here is CASSAKYEQYF. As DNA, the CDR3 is TGTGCCAGCAGTGCAAAATACGAGCAGTACTTC.

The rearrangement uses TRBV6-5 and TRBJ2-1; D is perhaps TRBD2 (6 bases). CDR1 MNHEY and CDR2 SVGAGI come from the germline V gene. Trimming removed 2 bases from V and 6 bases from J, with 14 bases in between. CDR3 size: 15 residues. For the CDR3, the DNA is TGTGCCAGCAGTTACGATCGCCTGGGAGGCAATGAGCAGTTCTTC. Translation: CASSYDRLGGNEQFF.

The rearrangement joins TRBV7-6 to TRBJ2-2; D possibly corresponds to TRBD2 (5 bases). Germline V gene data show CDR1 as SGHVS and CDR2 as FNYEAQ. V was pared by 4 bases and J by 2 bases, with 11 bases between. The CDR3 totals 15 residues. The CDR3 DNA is TGTGCCAGCAGCTCTCCTTCGGGAAACACCGGGGAGCTGTTTTTT. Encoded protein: CASSSPSGNTGELFF.

CDR3 region: CASSGTAETQYF. The CDR3 nucleotides are TGTGCCAGCAGCGGAACAGCAGAGACCCAGTACTTC. The chain joins TRBV9 to TRBJ2-5, with D uncertain. V lost 3 bases to trimming and J lost 4 bases, with 7 bases between them. This CDR3 is 12 amino acids long. CDR1 and CDR2 from the germline V gene are SGDLS and YYNGEE.